The 28 T cell receptor beta chains in this list originate from one sample, sequenced in a study of cytomegalovirus exposure and HLA in healthy donors (dated by TCRdb to 2017 to 2019). The library was made by the immunoSEQ multiplex PCR assay. The multiplex PCR relied on a mix of 60 forward primers for TCR Vbeta segments and 13 reverse primers for TCR Jbeta segments. TCRdb obtained this table from immuneACCESS and retained in-frame rearrangements with V and J assigned. These tables miss some clones; where compared with another copy, unresolved V genes account for less than half of the shortfall, and the remainder is unexplained. The sample data list approximately 110,000 clones, and approximately 79% of these were observed just once. Over 3% of the sample is held by the ten biggest clonotypes. Input material: PBMCs. These TCRs come from a woman in her 40s in good health and CMV-seronegative.

This clone was observed a handful of times. V gene TRBV28 combines with J gene TRBJ2-1; TRBD1 agrees at 11 bases. J was trimmed by 8 bases and V by 5 bases; bases with no gene match: 11. CDR1 MDHEN and CDR2 SYDVKM come from the germline V gene. CDR3 length: 16 amino acids. The CDR3 DNA reads as TGTGCCAGCAGTCCGCAACCGGGACAGGGGGTGGATGAGCAGTTCTTC. Translating it yields CASSPQPGQGVDEQFF.

In DNA, the CDR3 is TGTGCCAGCAGCTTGGAAAGCGGGGGTAGCGATGAGCAGTTCTTC. Translating it yields CASSLESGGSDEQFF. The V and J genes are TRBV5-6 and TRBJ2-1; 8 nucleotides match TRBD2. J was trimmed by 8 bases and V by 0 bases; bases with no gene match: 7. Per germline, CDR1 SGHDT and CDR2 YYEEEE. The CDR3 runs 15 residues.

V is TRBV6-1 and J is TRBJ1-1; 7 positions match TRBD1. From germline, CDR1 is MNHNS and CDR2 SASEGT. The V gene end was trimmed by 0 bases and the J gene end by 0 bases; junction bases not matched to a gene: 1. The CDR3 is 15 residues long. CDR3 region: CASSEAGTVNTEAFF. The CDR3, as DNA: TGTGCCAGCAGTGAAGCAGGGACAGTGAACACTGAAGCTTTCTTT.

The gene calls are TRBV2 and TRBJ1-1; D gene ambiguous. CDR1 and CDR2 (germline): SNHLY, FYNNEI. This CDR3 comprises 13 residues. The V end lost 5 bases, the J end lost 0 bases, and 7 bases lay between the germline ends. The CDR3, as DNA: TGTGCCAGCAGTCGGAGGCTGAACACTGAAGCTTTCTTT. Residues: CASSRRLNTEAFF.

The chain carries TRBV9 and TRBJ1-1, with D unclear. The V end lost 4 bases, the J end lost 4 bases, and 14 bases lay between the germline ends. The CDR3 has 14 residues. The germline V gene encodes CDR1 SGDLS and CDR2 YYNGEE. The CDR3 bases are TGTGCCAGCAGCCCCCAACCTGAGGGCACTGAAGCTTTCTTT. Protein: CASSPQPEGTEAFF.

V is TRBV6-1 and J is TRBJ1-4; 7 nucleotides agree with TRBD1. V lost 3 bases and J lost 6; bases outside the gene matches: 7. The germline V gene has CDR1 MNHNS and CDR2 SASEGT. There are 15 residues in the CDR3. CDR3 nucleotide sequence: TGTGCCAGCAGTGACCCGACCAGGGGGGATGAAAAACTGTTTTTT. Its protein product is CASSDPTRGDEKLFF.

The chain uses TRBV7-9 and TRBJ2-7, with 8 bases matching TRBD2. The CDR3 is 15 amino acids. The V and J ends lost 5 bases and 3 bases, in that order; junction bases with no gene match: 9. Germline CDR1 is SEHNR and CDR2 is FQNEAQ (reference sequence). The CDR3 region has the DNA TGTGCCAGCAGCCGACGGGCGGGAGGAGACTACGAGCAGTACTTC. Its translation: CASSRRAGGDYEQYF.

The CDR3 region has the DNA TGTGCCAGCAAGGGGACAGGGTCCGGCTCTGGGGCCAACGTCCTGACTTTC. It is translated as CASKGTGSGSGANVLTF. The chain carries TRBV7-9 and TRBJ2-6, with 9 bases aligning to TRBD1. This CDR3 region has 17 residues. Germline V gene data show CDR1 as SEHNR and CDR2 as FQNEAQ (reference sequence). J gave up 0 bases and V 7 bases, and 7 bases lay outside the gene matches.

The chain joins TRBV5-4 to TRBJ1-1, with D uncertain. The CDR3 has 13 residues. CDR1 and CDR2 (germline): SGHNT, YYREEE (reference sequence). V was trimmed by 9 bases and J by 1 base, leaving 13 bases between them. The CDR3 protein is CATQSGPNTEAFF. In nucleotides, the CDR3 is TGTGCCACTCAAAGTGGCCCGAACACTGAAGCTTTCTTT.

The chain carries TRBV15 and TRBJ2-7; D not certain. There are 13 residues in the CDR3. Between the trimmed V and J ends, which lost 0 bases and 1 base, there was a span of 4 bases. The V gene's germline CDR1 is LNHNV and CDR2 YYDKDF (reference sequence). In DNA form, the CDR3 reads TGTGCCACCAGCAGAGATCAGTCCTACGAGCAGTACTTC. The encoded protein is CATSRDQSYEQYF.

This clone turned up a few times. The chain recombines TRBV5-1 with TRBJ2-7; 11 bases line up with TRBD2. The V and J ends lost 1 base and 3 bases, in that order; junction bases with no gene match: 12. Germline lookup yields CDR1 SGHRS and CDR2 YFSETQ. CDR3 size: 18 residues. In DNA form, the CDR3 reads TGCGCCAGCAGCTTGAACAGCGCGACTAGCGGGGAACTCTACGAGCAGTACTTC. It codes for CASSLNSATSGELYEQYF.

The chain combines TRBV5-1 with TRBJ2-5, with D possibly matching TRBD2 (6 bases). Germline V lookup: CDR1 SGHRS, CDR2 YFSETQ. Between the trimmed V and J ends, which lost 3 bases and 1 base, there was a span of 7 bases. The CDR3 sequence is 13 residues long. This chain's CDR3 is CASSSGLQETQYF. CDR3 in DNA: TGCGCCAGCAGCTCGGGACTCCAAGAGACCCAGTACTTC.

The rearrangement uses TRBV19 and TRBJ1-1; 9 nucleotides match TRBD1. Germline V gene data show CDR1 as LNHDA and CDR2 as SQIVND (reference sequence). The CDR3 is 15 amino acids. With V trimmed by 3 bases and J by 5 bases, 7 bases remained unmatched. Here the CDR3 reads CASSIGQGRETEAFF. The CDR3 nucleotides read TGTGCCAGTAGTATTGGACAGGGGAGGGAAACTGAAGCTTTCTTT. Complete variable domain (other parts from reference TRBV19 and TRBJ1-1): DGGITQSPKYLFRKEGQNVTLSCEQNLNHDAMYWYRQDPGQGLRLIYYSQIVNDFQKGDIAEGYSVSREKKESFPLTVTSAQKNPTAFYLCASSIGQGRETEAFFGQGTRLTVV.

In its sample, this clone was seen a few times. This rearrangement joins TRBV30 to TRBJ2-7; 7 nucleotides line up with TRBD1. V trimming: 1 base; J trimming: 3 bases; junction bases outside the gene matches: 9. CDR3 length: 15 residues. CDR1 is GTSNPN and CDR2 is SVGIG in the germline V gene (reference sequence). The CDR3 DNA reads TGTGCCTGGAGTGCGACAGGGAGTATGGTCTACGAGCAGTACTTC. It specifies CAWSATGSMVYEQYF.

This chain joins TRBV14 and TRBJ2-3, with TRBD1 identical over 9 bases. Per the germline V gene, CDR1 is SGHDN and CDR2 is FVKESK. The CDR3 covers 19 residues. V shed 0 bases and J 8 bases; nucleotides not matched to a gene: 18. The CDR3 reads CASSQDLPPTGGVAGTQYF. The CDR3, as DNA: TGTGCCAGCAGCCAAGATCTCCCCCCGACAGGGGGGGTTGCAGGTACGCAGTATTTT.

The chain couples TRBV10-3 to TRBJ2-3; D is ambiguous. The CDR3 covers 11 residues. The germline V and J ends were trimmed by 10 bases and 4 bases, with 9 bases remaining between them. CDR1 and CDR2 (germline): ENHRY, SYGVKD. The CDR3 protein is CATASADTQYF. For the CDR3, the DNA is TGTGCCACCGCGAGCGCAGATACGCAGTATTTT.

The CDR3 DNA reads as TGTGCCTGGAGTATCTTGGGACTAGCGGGAGCCGATGAGCAGTTCTTC. Translating it yields CAWSILGLAGADEQFF. The chain is built from TRBV30 and TRBJ2-1; 14 bases fit TRBD2. The CDR3 sequence is 16 residues long. Germline V gene lookup returns CDR1 GTSNPN and CDR2 SVGIG (reference sequence). Trimming cost V 2 bases and J 8 bases; bases outside gene matches: 8. Full variable domain (remainder filled in from reference TRBV30 and TRBJ2-1): SQTIHQWPATLVQPVGSPLSLECTVEGTSNPNLYWYRQAAGRGLQLLFYSVGIGQISSEVPQNLSASRPQDRQFILSSKKLLLSDSGFYLCAWSILGLAGADEQFFGPGTRLTVL.

This clone was seen only a few times. The chain combines TRBV19 with TRBJ2-1; 8 nucleotides align to TRBD2. Germline V gives CDR1 LNHDA, CDR2 SQIVND (reference sequence). The CDR3 has 12 amino acids. V lost 4 bases to trimming and J lost 10 bases; unmatched junction nucleotides: 3. Written as DNA, the CDR3 is TGTGCCAGTAGTACCGGACTAGCCGAGCAGTTCTTC. This encodes CASSTGLAEQFF.

The chain combines TRBV19 with TRBJ2-5, with D tentatively TRBD1 (6 bases). The CDR3 runs 13 residues. Germline CDR1 LNHDA, CDR2 SQIVND (reference sequence). The germline V and J ends were trimmed by 3 bases and 5 bases, with 10 bases remaining between them. In DNA, the CDR3 is TGTGCCAGTAGTATGGGCAGGGGTGAGACCCAGTACTTC. Its translation: CASSMGRGETQYF.

CDR3 amino acids: CATQGAYNSPLHF. DNA of the CDR3: TGTGCCACCCAGGGGGCCTATAATTCACCCCTCCACTTT. The chain is built from TRBV5-4 and TRBJ1-6, with 7 bases matching TRBD1. This CDR3 has 13 amino acids. Losses at the gene ends were 9 bases for V and 2 bases for J; bases not matched to a gene: 2. Per the germline V gene, CDR1 is SGHNT and CDR2 is YYREEE (reference sequence). Variable domain in full (rest from reference TRBV5-4 and TRBJ1-6): ETGVTQSPTHLIKTRGQQVTLRCSSQSGHNTVSWYQQALGQGPQFIFQYYREEENGRGNFPPRFSGLQFPNYSSELNVNALELDDSALYLCATQGAYNSPLHFGNGTRLTVT.

The J gene is TRBJ2-5, the V gene TRBV29-1; 8 bases match TRBD1. V lost 3 bases and J lost 4; bases outside the gene matches: 4. The CDR3 is 13 residues long. In germline, CDR1 is SQVTM, CDR2 ANQGSEA. CDR3 loop: CSVDRTGRETQYF. DNA of the CDR3: TGCAGCGTTGACCGGACAGGGCGAGAGACCCAGTACTTC.

This sequence joins TRBV30 and TRBJ2-1; no clear D gene. V was clipped by 0 bases and J by 4 bases, with 13 bases between them. The CDR3 has 15 residues. Per germline, CDR1 GTSNPN and CDR2 SVGIG (reference sequence). CDR3 DNA sequence: TGTGCCTGGAGTGTAGGAGAGCCCAATTACAATGAGCAGTTCTTC. This gives the protein CAWSVGEPNYNEQFF.

The rearrangement links TRBV7-2 to TRBJ2-7; D ambiguous. CDR1 and CDR2 from the germline V gene are SGHTA and FQGNSA. V was shortened by 4 bases and J by 2 bases, with 12 bases between the two germline ends. The CDR3 is 14 amino acids. This chain's CDR3 is CASSSLTLTYEQYF. In nucleotides, the CDR3 is TGTGCCAGCAGCTCCCTGACTCTCACCTACGAGCAGTACTTC.

This sequence joins TRBV7-9 and TRBJ2-2, with 7 bases that match TRBD1. Germline loops: CDR1 SEHNR, CDR2 FQNEAQ (reference sequence). With 7 bases clipped from V and 5 bases from J, the junction kept 19 bases outside the gene matches. The CDR3 totals 18 residues. CDR3 sequence (DNA): TGTGCCAGCACCAAACTCACTACAGGGGCTGGTGGTACCGGGGAGCTGTTTTTT. Residues: CASTKLTTGAGGTGELFF. The full variable domain, rest sourced from reference TRBV7-9 and TRBJ2-2, is DTGVSQNPRHKITKRGQNVTFRCDPISEHNRLYWYRQTLGQGPEFLTYFQNEAQLEKSRLLSDRFSAERPKGSFSTLEIQRTEQGDSAMYLCASTKLTTGAGGTGELFFGEGSRLTVL.

This clone occurred a few times. The chain couples TRBV5-5 to TRBJ2-7; the match to TRBD2 covers 7 bases. The junction had 7 bases not matched to a gene; V was cut back by 0 bases and J by 1 base. The CDR3 length is 16 residues. Germline CDR1 is SGHKS and CDR2 is YYEKEE (reference sequence). As DNA, the CDR3 is TGTGCCAGCAGCTTGGAGGGAGGGCGACAGTCCTACGAGCAGTACTTC. Its translation: CASSLEGGRQSYEQYF.

This chain joins TRBV6-6 and TRBJ1-4; no reliable D call. CDR3 length equals 12 residues. V was trimmed by 5 bases and J by 8 bases, leaving 9 bases between them. CDR1 is MNHNY and CDR2 is SVGAGI in the germline V gene (reference sequence). CDR3: CASSPRREKLFF. The CDR3, as DNA: TGTGCCAGCAGTCCCCGTCGGGAAAAACTGTTTTTT.

This clone was recorded once. The chain recombines TRBV6-1 with TRBJ2-7; a weak D match, TRBD1 (6 bases). The V end was cut by 6 bases, the J end by 4 bases, with 16 bases between. The CDR3 runs to 14 residues. The germline V gene encodes CDR1 MNHNS and CDR2 SASEGT. CDR3 nucleotide sequence: TGTGCCAGCAGCCCCAGGGGTGCTGTATACGAGCAGTACTTC. Translated: CASSPRGAVYEQYF.

The rearrangement uses TRBV7-8 and TRBJ2-2; 7 bases align to TRBD2. With 1 base clipped from V and 3 bases from J, the junction kept 8 bases outside the gene matches. The CDR3 extends over 17 amino acids. CDR1 and CDR2 from the germline V gene are SGHVS and FQNEAQ. The CDR3 sequence: CASSLERLAEHTGELFF. CDR3 nucleotides: TGTGCCAGCAGCTTAGAGAGGCTAGCGGAGCACACCGGGGAGCTGTTTTTT.